This T cell receptor beta chain was profiled in a study of cytomegalovirus exposure and HLA in healthy donors. Study information: Earlier, 200 million or so T cells were analyzed, and 90 million to 140 million unique TCR beta sequences were found among them.

The CDR3 is 15 amino acids. Germline CDR1 and CDR2: MGHDK and SYGVNS. Trimming at V came to 3 bases and at J to 4 bases, leaving 3 bases not matched to a gene. Amplification used 60 Vbeta primers and 13 Jbeta primers. Data came from immunoSEQ multiplex PCR; TCRdb stores just in-frame clones and leaves some out. Among some 130,000 clones listed, roughly four fifths were seen once. This clone was counted a single time. This sequence was found in a woman between 35 and 50 years old in good health and CMV-seropositive. Sequencing was carried out using PBMCs. V usage is TRBV25-1 and J usage is TRBJ1-4; 9 bases align to TRBD1. The CDR3 DNA sequence: TGTGCCAGCAGTGAGGGGACAGGGTTTAATGAAAAACTGTTTTTT. Its protein is CASSEGTGFNEKLFF.